This T cell receptor (beta chain) appears in the sequencing data of a study of blood T cells in healthy people across ages. Primers used in a second PCR of roughly 6 to 11 cycles were a sample-barcoded 5' primer and a J-beta primer mix. TCRdb re-called the 5' RACE reads with MiXCR, one entry per CDR3 protein. The table shows some 1.5 million distinct CDR3 sequences, with approximately 28% occurring only once. Germline-derived CDR1 and CDR2 are SGDLS and YYNGEE. This CDR3 spans 16 amino acids. V gave up 3 bases and J gave up 3 bases; unmatched junction bases: 6. The sequence was collected from a woman aged 25 to 45 in good health. Sequenced input: blood. The chain employs TRBV9 and TRBJ1-4; 9 bases match TRBD1. CDR3 coding DNA: TGTGCCAGCAGCGAGGGACAGGGTTTCCCTAATGAAAAACTGTTTTTT. Protein sequence: CASSEGQGFPNEKLFF.